These 12 T cell receptor beta chains came from one sample sequenced in a study of cytomegalovirus exposure and HLA in healthy donors. Assay used: immunoSEQ multiplex PCR; TCRdb lists only in-frame clones, some missing. The sample lists 80,000 to 100,000 clones; more than 85% were seen once. The sequencing input was PBMCs. The receptors come from a man aged 18-30 years in good health and CMV-seropositive.

The rearrangement uses TRBV27 and TRBJ1-6, with D possibly being TRBD1 (5 bases). There are 15 residues in the CDR3. Germline CDR1 reads MNHEY; CDR2 reads SMNVEV (reference sequence). V was pared by 0 bases and J by 9 bases, with 12 bases between. The CDR3 sequence: CASSLSGGMGSPLHF. DNA for the CDR3: TGTGCCAGCAGTTTATCGGGGGGGATGGGTTCACCCCTCCACTTT.

The chain joins TRBV7-8 to TRBJ2-3; TRBD2 aligns across 9 bases. There are 16 residues in the CDR3. CDR1 is SGHVS, CDR2 FQNEAQ, per germline. The V gene end was trimmed by 0 bases and the J gene end by 4 bases; junction bases not matched to a gene: 5. The chain's CDR3 is CASSLAAGGLADTQYF. The CDR3 DNA sequence: TGTGCCAGCAGCTTAGCGGCGGGGGGGTTGGCAGATACGCAGTATTTT.

The chain employs TRBV11-3 and TRBJ2-1, with D possibly matching TRBD2 (6 bases). Germline CDR1 is SGHNT and CDR2 is YENEEA. CDR3 length: 15 amino acids. V was shortened by 0 bases and J by 3 bases, with 9 bases between the two germline ends. CDR3 coding DNA: TGTGCCAGCAGCTTAGATTTGCGGGACTACAATGAGCAGTTCTTC. This sequence encodes CASSLDLRDYNEQFF.

This sequence joins TRBV9 and TRBJ2-7; 7 bases match TRBD1. V was pared by 0 bases and J by 6 bases, with 9 bases of the junction left unmatched. CDR1 SGDLS and CDR2 YYNGEE come from the germline V gene. The CDR3 covers 15 residues. The CDR3 nucleotides are TGTGCCAGCAGCGTAGACGTAGGGGGCTTGGGCGAGCAGTACTTC. Translation gives CASSVDVGGLGEQYF.

The rearrangement joins TRBV10-1 to TRBJ1-3, with 9 bases fitting TRBD1. This CDR3 is 14 amino acids long. Germline V lookup: CDR1 WNHNN, CDR2 SYGVQD (reference sequence). Germline trimming cut 10 bases from V and 7 bases from J; bases unmatched to any gene: 11. The CDR3 spells CAITTGGISNTIYF. CDR3 DNA sequence: TGCGCCATCACGACAGGGGGTATTAGTAACACCATATATTTT.

This chain joins TRBV5-1 and TRBJ2-3, with D uncertain. This CDR3 contains 14 residues. CDR1 is SGHRS, CDR2 YFSETQ, per germline. V was pared by 2 bases and J by 0 bases, with 7 bases between. As DNA, the CDR3 is TGCGCCAGCAGCTTTTCGGAGAGCACAGATACGCAGTATTTT. Translating gives CASSFSESTDTQYF.

The gene calls are TRBV19 and TRBJ2-1, with D hard to call. Germline V CDR1 and CDR2: LNHDA, SQIVND (reference sequence). The CDR3 covers 15 residues. V was trimmed by 4 bases and J by 7 bases, leaving 17 bases between them. CDR3 sequence reads: CASSTTTTPGNEQFF. The CDR3 DNA sequence: TGTGCCAGTAGTACAACGACGACTCCTGGGAATGAGCAGTTCTTC.

The chain joins TRBV28 to TRBJ1-2; 9 bases are a match to TRBD1. Germline-derived CDR1 and CDR2 are MDHEN and SYDVKM. The CDR3 spans 14 residues. V was pared by 6 bases and J by 7 bases, with 9 bases of the junction left unmatched. This CDR3 is CASSDDRGMSGYTF. Here the CDR3 DNA reads TGTGCCAGCAGCGATGACAGGGGGATGTCTGGCTACACCTTC.

The chain uses TRBV27 and TRBJ2-3; D call uncertain. The CDR3 contains 12 residues. Germline CDR1 and CDR2: MNHEY and SMNVEV (reference sequence). Trimming removed 4 bases at V and 6 bases at J, with 8 bases between. The CDR3, as DNA: TGTGCCAGCAGTTCGCACGGTGATACGCAGTATTTT. It yields the protein CASSSHGDTQYF.

The chain recombines TRBV5-4 with TRBJ2-4; D ambiguous. This CDR3 is 13 amino acids long. Between the trimmed V and J ends, which lost 3 bases and 1 base, there was a span of 5 bases. Germline V lookup: CDR1 SGHNT, CDR2 YYREEE (reference sequence). For the CDR3, the DNA is TGTGCCAGCAGCTCCCAGGCCAAAAACATTCAGTACTTC. Its protein product is CASSSQAKNIQYF.

Only one count was recorded for this clone. This specimen includes other DNA sequences encoding the same CDR3. The V gene is TRBV27, the J gene TRBJ1-5; maybe TRBD1 (6 bases). Germline V lookup: CDR1 MNHEY, CDR2 SMNVEV (reference sequence). This CDR3 has 15 residues. V shed 5 bases and J shed 4 bases, with 15 bases lying between them. The CDR3 DNA is TGTGCCAGCAGTCTACAGGGAGTCGGTAATCAGCCCCAGCATTTT. Translation: CASSLQGVGNQPQHF.

A single count supports this clone. The V and J genes are TRBV29-1 and TRBJ2-7, with 9 bases matching TRBD2. V shed 7 bases, J shed 7 bases, and the junction held 8 bases outside the gene matches. The CDR3 length is 12 residues. Germline CDR1 SQVTM, CDR2 ANQGSEA. CDR3 coding DNA: TGCAGCGGGCGGGAGGGCCGGGGGGAGCAGTACTTC. Translation: CSGREGRGEQYF.